A selection of T cell receptor beta chains follows, all from one sample in a study of blood T cells in healthy people across ages. TCRdb reanalysed the 5' RACE reads using MiXCR and keeps one entry per CDR3 protein. This sample has around 1,800,000 distinct CDR3 sequences; roughly two fifths occur once, and the top ten carry 23%. Input material: blood. The origin of the receptors is a human donor in good health. The CDR3 runs from the conserved cysteine through the conserved F or W. Fields, in order: CDR3 length, clone size, V gene, J gene, D gene, CDR3 DNA, CDR3 protein. D genes are given only for firm matches. Where a row states a size, it is once, few, many or the class of an expanded clone; other rows omit it.

CDR3 length: 13
clone size: NA
V gene: TRBV11-2
J gene: TRBJ1-1
D gene: NA
CDR3 DNA: TGTGCCAGCAGCTCTTCCCTATACACTGAAGCCTTCTTT
CDR3 protein: CASSSSLYTEAFF

CDR3 length: 17
clone size: NA
V gene: TRBV7-2
J gene: TRBJ2-3
D gene: NA
CDR3 DNA: TGTGCCAGCAGCTTAGACAGTCACACTAGGGTAACAGATTCGCAGTATTTT
CDR3 protein: CASSLDSHTRVTDSQYF

CDR3 length: 14
clone size: few
V gene: TRBV4-1
J gene: TRBJ1-2
D gene: NA
CDR3 DNA: TGCGCCAGCAGCCCGACCGGGACATTTAGTGGCTACACCTTC
CDR3 protein: CASSPTGTFSGYTF

CDR3 length: 14
clone size: NA
V gene: TRBV5-1
J gene: TRBJ2-3
D gene: NA
CDR3 DNA: TGCGCCAGCAGCTTAACCGTTTTCACAGATACGCAGTATTTT
CDR3 protein: CASSLTVFTDTQYF

CDR3 length: 13
clone size: NA
V gene: TRBV3-1
J gene: TRBJ1-2
D gene: NA
CDR3 DNA: TGTGCCAGCAGCCACCGGGAGGGCTATGGCTACACCTTC
CDR3 protein: CASSHREGYGYTF

CDR3 length: 14
clone size: NA
V gene: TRBV7-2
J gene: TRBJ2-1
D gene: NA
CDR3 DNA: TGTGCCAGCAGCTTAGAGCAGCTATCGGGTGAGCAGTTCTTC
CDR3 protein: CASSLEQLSGEQFF

CDR3 length: 14
clone size: NA
V gene: TRBV10-3
J gene: TRBJ1-2
D gene: TRBD1
CDR3 DNA: TGTGCCATCAGTGTTAACAGGGGGCAAGATGGCTACACCTTC
CDR3 protein: CAISVNRGQDGYTF

CDR3 length: 13
clone size: NA
V gene: TRBV7-2
J gene: TRBJ2-2
D gene: NA
CDR3 DNA: TGTGCCAGCAGCTTATTAACTAGCGGGGAGCTGTTTTTT
CDR3 protein: CASSLLTSGELFF

CDR3 length: 14
clone size: few
V gene: TRBV5-4
J gene: TRBJ2-3
D gene: TRBD1
CDR3 DNA: TGTGCCAGCACCCAGGGGGCTTCAACAGATACGCAGTATTTT
CDR3 protein: CASTQGASTDTQYF

CDR3 length: 16
clone size: NA
V gene: TRBV12-3/TRBV12-4
J gene: TRBJ2-7
D gene: TRBD1
CDR3 DNA: TGTGCCAGCAGTTTCGGCTACATCAGGGGGTCCAACGAGCAGTACTTC
CDR3 protein: CASSFGYIRGSNEQYF

CDR3 length: 14
clone size: NA
V gene: TRBV6-4
J gene: TRBJ2-1
D gene: TRBD2
CDR3 DNA: TGTGCCAGCAGCATTTTAGCGGGGGTAAATGAGCAGTTCTTC
CDR3 protein: CASSILAGVNEQFF

CDR3 length: 15
clone size: NA
V gene: TRBV20-1
J gene: TRBJ2-1
D gene: TRBD1
CDR3 DNA: TGCAGTGTTCAGAACCGGGACAGGGGGCGCAATGAGCAGTTCTTC
CDR3 protein: CSVQNRDRGRNEQFF

CDR3 length: 14
clone size: few
V gene: TRBV3-1
J gene: TRBJ1-4
D gene: NA
CDR3 DNA: TGTGCCAGCACCTCTTCCTCCGTTAATGAAAAACTGTTTTTT
CDR3 protein: CASTSSSVNEKLFF

CDR3 length: 16
clone size: few
V gene: TRBV28
J gene: TRBJ1-2
D gene: NA
CDR3 DNA: TGTGCCAGCAGTTCGGGGACGGTAATTTCTAACTATGGCTACACCTTC
CDR3 protein: CASSSGTVISNYGYTF

CDR3 length: 14
clone size: NA
V gene: TRBV29-1
J gene: TRBJ2-1
D gene: TRBD2
CDR3 DNA: TGCAGCGCTGGGACTAGCGGGAGAGGGAATGAGCAGTTCTTC
CDR3 protein: CSAGTSGRGNEQFF

CDR3 length: 15
clone size: NA
V gene: TRBV7-2
J gene: TRBJ1-4
D gene: NA
CDR3 DNA: TGTGCCAGCAGCTTAGATGGGGGGGTGGGGGAAAAACTGTTTTTT
CDR3 protein: CASSLDGGVGEKLFF

CDR3 length: 15
clone size: NA
V gene: TRBV12-3/TRBV12-4
J gene: TRBJ2-7
D gene: TRBD1
CDR3 DNA: TGTGCCAGCAGTTCCCAGACAGGGGGCCTTCGCGAGCAGTACTTC
CDR3 protein: CASSSQTGGLREQYF

CDR3 length: 15
clone size: NA
V gene: TRBV28
J gene: TRBJ2-7
D gene: TRBD2
CDR3 DNA: TGTGCCAGCAGCCCTTGGGAGCGGGGGACCTACGAGCAGTACTTC
CDR3 protein: CASSPWERGTYEQYF

CDR3 length: 16
clone size: NA
V gene: TRBV7-2
J gene: TRBJ2-6
D gene: NA
CDR3 DNA: TGTGCCAGCAGCGTAAGACCCCTTGGTGGGGCCAACGTCCTGACTTTC
CDR3 protein: CASSVRPLGGANVLTF

CDR3 length: 12
clone size: NA
V gene: TRBV20-1
J gene: TRBJ2-5
D gene: NA
CDR3 DNA: TGCAGTGCTTACAGGTTCCAAGAGACCCAGTACTTC
CDR3 protein: CSAYRFQETQYF

CDR3 length: 13
clone size: few
V gene: TRBV29-1
J gene: TRBJ1-2
D gene: NA
CDR3 DNA: TGCAGCGCCATTGGGACCTCAAGGGATGGCTACACCTTC
CDR3 protein: CSAIGTSRDGYTF

CDR3 length: 17
clone size: NA
V gene: TRBV20-1
J gene: TRBJ2-7
D gene: TRBD1
CDR3 DNA: TGCAGTGCTAGAGATTCTGGGGCCAGACAGGGTTACTACGAGCAGTACTTC
CDR3 protein: CSARDSGARQGYYEQYF

CDR3 length: 14
clone size: few
V gene: TRBV20-1
J gene: TRBJ2-3
D gene: TRBD2
CDR3 DNA: TGCAGTGCTAGTCTAGCGGGGGTTCCGAATACGCAGTATTTT
CDR3 protein: CSASLAGVPNTQYF

CDR3 length: 15
clone size: NA
V gene: TRBV4-2
J gene: TRBJ2-1
D gene: NA
CDR3 DNA: TGTGCCAGCAGCCAAGGACCCTACTTCTCCTACGAGCAGTTCTTC
CDR3 protein: CASSQGPYFSYEQFF

CDR3 length: 19
clone size: few
V gene: TRBV7-9
J gene: TRBJ2-5
D gene: TRBD2
CDR3 DNA: TGTGCCAGCAGCCCCGAGCGACTAGCGGGGGGGCCTTTTGGAGAGACCCAGTACTTC
CDR3 protein: CASSPERLAGGPFGETQYF

CDR3 length: 15
clone size: NA
V gene: TRBV20-1
J gene: TRBJ1-2
D gene: NA
CDR3 DNA: TGCAGTGCTAGCGCCCAGGGGAAGCTTAACTATGGCTACACCTTC
CDR3 protein: CSASAQGKLNYGYTF

CDR3 length: 13
clone size: few
V gene: TRBV29-1
J gene: TRBJ2-7
D gene: NA
CDR3 DNA: TGCAGCGTTATAACTGGTCGGGGTGACGAGCAGTACTTC
CDR3 protein: CSVITGRGDEQYF

CDR3 length: 15
clone size: NA
V gene: TRBV27
J gene: TRBJ1-4
D gene: NA
CDR3 DNA: TGTGCCAGCAGTCCCGATTCAGGGTTGTATGAAAAACTGTTTTTT
CDR3 protein: CASSPDSGLYEKLFF

CDR3 length: 13
clone size: few
V gene: TRBV6-2/TRBV6-3
J gene: TRBJ2-1
D gene: NA
CDR3 DNA: TGTGCCACCCGAAGGTCCACCTACAATGAGCAGTTCTTC
CDR3 protein: CATRRSTYNEQFF

CDR3 length: 16
clone size: few
V gene: TRBV7-9
J gene: TRBJ2-5
D gene: NA
CDR3 DNA: TGTGCCAGCAGCTTAGGCGCCCACCTGTACCAAGAGACCCAGTACTTC
CDR3 protein: CASSLGAHLYQETQYF

CDR3 length: 16
clone size: NA
V gene: TRBV4-2
J gene: TRBJ1-4
D gene: TRBD1
CDR3 DNA: TGTGCCAGCAGCCAAGCAATACAGGGGGCAGATGAAAAACTGTTTTTT
CDR3 protein: CASSQAIQGADEKLFF

CDR3 length: 18
clone size: NA
V gene: TRBV4-3
J gene: TRBJ2-3
D gene: TRBD2
CDR3 DNA: TGCGCCAGCAGCCAACGACCGGCGGGGGGCTCTCCCACAGATACGCAGTATTTT
CDR3 protein: CASSQRPAGGSPTDTQYF

CDR3 length: 18
clone size: NA
V gene: TRBV5-1
J gene: TRBJ2-4
D gene: NA
CDR3 DNA: TGCGCCAGCAGCTTGGTCGGCCAGGGGGGGACAGTTGGAAACATTCAGTACTTC
CDR3 protein: CASSLVGQGGTVGNIQYF

CDR3 length: 17
clone size: few
V gene: TRBV20-1
J gene: TRBJ2-1
D gene: TRBD2
CDR3 DNA: TGCAGTGCTCCCACCCACCTAGCGGGGAGCTCCTACAATGAGCAGTTCTTC
CDR3 protein: CSAPTHLAGSSYNEQFF

CDR3 length: 14
clone size: NA
V gene: TRBV7-2
J gene: TRBJ2-1
D gene: TRBD2
CDR3 DNA: TGTGCCAGCAGCCTAGGGACTAGCGTCAATGAGCAGTTCTTC
CDR3 protein: CASSLGTSVNEQFF

CDR3 length: 14
clone size: few
V gene: TRBV6-2/TRBV6-3
J gene: TRBJ2-7
D gene: TRBD1
CDR3 DNA: TGTGCCAGCAGTTACGGGACAGGGTGGAACGAGCAGTACTTC
CDR3 protein: CASSYGTGWNEQYF

CDR3 length: 13
clone size: NA
V gene: TRBV7-2
J gene: TRBJ2-3
D gene: NA
CDR3 DNA: TGTGCCAGCAGCCTCGAGATGGCAGATACGCAGTATTTT
CDR3 protein: CASSLEMADTQYF

CDR3 length: 13
clone size: few
V gene: TRBV7-2
J gene: TRBJ2-7
D gene: NA
CDR3 DNA: TGTGCCAGCAGCGTAGAAAGTTACCACGAGCAGTACTTC
CDR3 protein: CASSVESYHEQYF

CDR3 length: 20
clone size: NA
V gene: TRBV12-3/TRBV12-4
J gene: TRBJ2-4
D gene: TRBD2
CDR3 DNA: TGTGCCAGCAGTTTAATTTCGGCGGGAGGGCCGGTGCGGGCCAAAAACATTCAGTACTTC
CDR3 protein: CASSLISAGGPVRAKNIQYF

CDR3 length: 15
clone size: few
V gene: TRBV15
J gene: TRBJ1-1
D gene: NA
CDR3 DNA: TGTGCCACCAGCAGAGATCGGGGGGGCTGGACTGAAGCTTTCTTT
CDR3 protein: CATSRDRGGWTEAFF

CDR3 length: 15
clone size: few
V gene: TRBV4-3
J gene: TRBJ1-1
D gene: TRBD1
CDR3 DNA: TGCGCCAGCAGCCCAGTGGGGACAGTGAACACTGAAGCTTTCTTT
CDR3 protein: CASSPVGTVNTEAFF

CDR3 length: 16
clone size: NA
V gene: TRBV9
J gene: TRBJ2-3
D gene: NA
CDR3 DNA: TGTGCCAGCAGCAGGCGGGACGATCCTAGCACAGATACGCAGTATTTT
CDR3 protein: CASSRRDDPSTDTQYF

CDR3 length: 15
clone size: NA
V gene: TRBV20-1
J gene: TRBJ2-6
D gene: NA
CDR3 DNA: TGCAGTGCCAAGCCCCAGCTTTTGAGGGCCAACGTCCTGACTTTC
CDR3 protein: CSAKPQLLRANVLTF

CDR3 length: 17
clone size: few
V gene: TRBV27
J gene: TRBJ1-2
D gene: NA
CDR3 DNA: TGTGCCAGCAGTTTATATGCCGCGGGCAGGGCTAACTATGGCTACACCTTC
CDR3 protein: CASSLYAAGRANYGYTF

CDR3 length: 13
clone size: few
V gene: TRBV6-5
J gene: TRBJ1-2
D gene: NA
CDR3 DNA: TGTGCCTGTTACTCCGGGACACTCTATGGCTACACCTTC
CDR3 protein: CACYSGTLYGYTF

CDR3 length: 14
clone size: NA
V gene: TRBV15
J gene: TRBJ1-4
D gene: NA
CDR3 DNA: TGTGCCACCAGCAGACACCTAAAAGATGAAAAACTGTTTTTT
CDR3 protein: CATSRHLKDEKLFF

CDR3 length: 15
clone size: few
V gene: TRBV20-1
J gene: TRBJ1-1
D gene: TRBD1
CDR3 DNA: TGCAGTGCCAGGACAGGGGGCAACTTTATAGGTGAAGCTTTCTTT
CDR3 protein: CSARTGGNFIGEAFF

CDR3 length: 15
clone size: once
V gene: TRBV7-2
J gene: TRBJ1-2
D gene: TRBD1
CDR3 DNA: TGTGCCAGCAGCCCGGAGGGACAGTCGTTGTGTGGCTACACCTTC
CDR3 protein: CASSPEGQSLCGYTF

CDR3 length: 16
clone size: few
V gene: TRBV27
J gene: TRBJ2-2
D gene: NA
CDR3 DNA: TGTGCCAGCAGCTCCGACGGGGGGCTCGACACCGGGGAGCTGTTTTTT
CDR3 protein: CASSSDGGLDTGELFF

CDR3 length: 17
clone size: NA
V gene: TRBV11-2
J gene: TRBJ2-7
D gene: TRBD1
CDR3 DNA: TGTGCTAGCAGCCTGAACGCCGGGACAGGGGGTTACTACGAGCAGTACTTC
CDR3 protein: CASSLNAGTGGYYEQYF

CDR3 length: 13
clone size: NA
V gene: TRBV9
J gene: TRBJ1-1
D gene: TRBD1
CDR3 DNA: TGTGCCAGCAGCAAGACAGGGCGAGATGAAGCTTTCTTT
CDR3 protein: CASSKTGRDEAFF

CDR3 length: 16
clone size: few
V gene: TRBV7-9
J gene: TRBJ2-5
D gene: TRBD2
CDR3 DNA: TGTGCCAGCGGCTTAGGCGGGACTAGGGGCCAAGAGACCCAGTACTTC
CDR3 protein: CASGLGGTRGQETQYF

CDR3 length: 13
clone size: NA
V gene: TRBV20-1
J gene: TRBJ2-3
D gene: NA
CDR3 DNA: TGCAGTGCCCTCAAACTAGAACCAGATACGCAGTATTTT
CDR3 protein: CSALKLEPDTQYF

CDR3 length: 12
clone size: NA
V gene: TRBV7-2
J gene: TRBJ2-1
D gene: TRBD1
CDR3 DNA: TGTGCCAGCAGCTTACAAGGGGGCCTGCAGTTCTTC
CDR3 protein: CASSLQGGLQFF

CDR3 length: 14
clone size: once
V gene: TRBV20-1
J gene: TRBJ2-7
D gene: NA
CDR3 DNA: TGCAGTGCGATCTGGACTGGACCCTCCGACGAGCAGTACTTC
CDR3 protein: CSAIWTGPSDEQYF